These 26 T cell receptor beta chains were sequenced from one sample in a study of blood T cell repertoires in COVID-19 (dated by TCRdb to the early 2020s). The library was produced with the immunoSEQ multiplex PCR assay. TCRdb retrieved this table from immuneACCESS and kept in-frame rearrangements only. Not all clones are present; in checked studies, unresolved V genes account for under half, and no reason is known for the remainder. In all, the sample holds approximately 670,000 clones, and 80% to 90% of those were seen once. The ten most abundant clones make up over 0.2% of the sample. The sequenced sample was peripheral blood. The receptors here all came from a woman younger than 35 with acute or convalescent COVID-19.

The gene calls are TRBV5-6 and TRBJ1-3; D gene ambiguous. The CDR3 runs 14 residues. From germline, CDR1 is SGHDT and CDR2 YYEEEE. V lost 0 bases, J lost 4 bases, and 8 bases lay in between. DNA of the CDR3: TGTGCCAGCAGCTTGGTTGAGTCCGGAAACACCATATATTTT. Its protein is CASSLVESGNTIYF.

V usage is TRBV5-8 and J usage is TRBJ2-1; D is perhaps TRBD2 (7 bases). The CDR3 spans 16 residues. Trimming shortened V by 0 bases and J by 10 bases, and 20 bases separated the two germline ends. The germline CDR1 and CDR2 sequences are SGHTS and YDEGEE. The CDR3 region has the DNA TGTGCCAGCAGCTTGGAGGCGGGGGCTATCCAAGGAGAGCAGTTCTTC. As protein: CASSLEAGAIQGEQFF.

The chain uses TRBV4-3 and TRBJ2-3; 7 bases line up with TRBD1. The CDR3 contains 14 residues. Trimming took 3 bases from V and 1 from J; bases not matched to a gene: 1. Germline CDR1 is LGHNA and CDR2 is YSLEER. CDR3 nucleotide sequence: TGCGCCAGCAGCCATGGACAGGGCACAGATACGCAGTATTTT. It encodes CASSHGQGTDTQYF.

This chain joins TRBV5-6 and TRBJ1-1; 7 bases line up with TRBD1. The CDR3 totals 16 residues. V was clipped by 4 bases and J by 1 base; unmatched bases: 10. Germline-derived CDR1 and CDR2 are SGHDT and YYEEEE. The CDR3 coding sequence is TGTGCCAGCAGCCCCATAGGGGGACAGCCGAACACTGAAGCTTTCTTT. Its translation is CASSPIGGQPNTEAFF.

This chain uses TRBV27 with TRBJ1-1, with a tentative D call TRBD1 (5 bases). The germline CDR1 and CDR2 sequences are MNHEY and SMNVEV (reference sequence). This CDR3 comprises 13 residues. Trimming removed 5 bases from V and 5 bases from J, with 12 bases in between. The CDR3 here is CASSRWEGTEAFF. Written as DNA, the CDR3 is TGTGCCAGCAGTCGATGGGAGGGGACTGAAGCTTTCTTT.

V usage is TRBV6-5 and J usage is TRBJ1-2; 7 bases fit TRBD1. The CDR3 runs to 12 residues. The germline V gene encodes CDR1 MNHEY and CDR2 SVGAGI. The V and J ends lost 6 bases and 4 bases, in that order; junction bases with no gene match: 2. The CDR3 here is CASRTGTYGYTF. DNA for the CDR3: TGTGCCAGCAGGACAGGGACCTATGGCTACACCTTC.

The V call is TRBV27, the J call TRBJ2-7, with TRBD2 matching 7 bases. V lost 8 bases and J lost 4; bases outside the gene matches: 11. This CDR3 comprises 14 residues. Germline loops: CDR1 MNHEY, CDR2 SMNVEV (reference sequence). CDR3 in DNA: TGTGCCAGCCGGACGAGGGAGGGCGGGTACGAGCAGTACTTC. Encoded protein: CASRTREGGYEQYF.

This rearrangement joins TRBV7-9 to TRBJ1-5, with 9 positions matching TRBD1. CDR3 size: 15 residues. Losses at the gene ends were 1 base for V and 4 bases for J; bases not matched to a gene: 2. Germline CDR1 is SEHNR and CDR2 is FQNEAQ (reference sequence). The CDR3 here is CASSLVGTGNQPQHF. The CDR3 nucleotides read TGTGCCAGCAGCTTAGTTGGGACAGGGAATCAGCCCCAGCATTTT.

The chain carries TRBV5-5 and TRBJ2-1, with TRBD1 matching over 10 bases. This CDR3 is built from 17 residues. V was clipped by 4 bases and J by 7 bases; unmatched bases: 14. Germline CDR1 is SGHKS and CDR2 is YYEKEE (reference sequence). The CDR3 DNA is TGTGCCAGCAGCCGGAAGAGACAGGGGGCATTTTATAATGAGCAGTTCTTC. Translated: CASSRKRQGAFYNEQFF.

The chain links TRBV29-1 to TRBJ1-1; 9 bases are shared with TRBD1. CDR3 length: 13 residues. After removal of 5 bases from V and 5 bases from J, the junction contained 6 bases not matched to a gene. CDR1 and CDR2 (germline): SQVTM, ANQGSEA. The CDR3, as DNA: TGCAGCGTTTCAGACAGGGGGTGGACTGAAGCTTTCTTT. Translated: CSVSDRGWTEAFF.

This chain links TRBV3-1 (or the pseudogene TRBV3-2) with TRBJ1-3, with 10 bases matching TRBD1. The trim removed 3 bases at V and 0 bases at J, leaving 20 bases unmatched. Germline values: CDR1 LGHDT, CDR2 YNNKEL (reference sequence). The CDR3 consists of 22 residues. The CDR3 coding sequence is TGTGCCAGCAGCCATTCTGTAAGCCGGGACAGGGGATTCGCCGTCTCTGGAAACACCATATATTTT. This codes for CASSHSVSRDRGFAVSGNTIYF.

The rearrangement joins TRBV6-4 to TRBJ1-4, with D possibly matching TRBD1 (5 bases). V was clipped by 3 bases and J by 2 bases, with 10 bases between them. The germline V gene has CDR1 MRHNA and CDR2 SNTAGT. This CDR3 spans 15 amino acids. As DNA, the CDR3 is TGTGCCAGCAGTGAAGAGGCAGGGACTAATGAAAAACTGTTTTTT. Its translation is CASSEEAGTNEKLFF.

V gene TRBV30 combines with J gene TRBJ1-6; D is ambiguous. Germline V lookup: CDR1 GTSNPN, CDR2 SVGIG (reference sequence). This CDR3 is built from 17 residues. Trimming shortened V by 3 bases and J by 0 bases, and 15 bases separated the two germline ends. CDR3 region: CAWRERVVNSYNSPLHF. The DNA for the CDR3 is TGTGCCTGGAGGGAGAGGGTGGTCAACTCCTATAATTCACCCCTCCACTTT.

In its sample, this clone was seen once. V and J are TRBV28 and TRBJ2-1, with unresolved D. Germline V lookup: CDR1 MDHEN, CDR2 SYDVKM. The CDR3 runs to 11 residues. The V gene lost 2 bases and the J gene lost 8 bases, with 4 bases spanning the gap. CDR3 region: CASSLEYEQFF. CDR3 bases: TGTGCCAGCAGTTTAGAGTATGAGCAGTTCTTC.

The genes are TRBV2 and TRBJ2-3; 7 nucleotides match TRBD2. Germline CDR1 reads SNHLY; CDR2 reads FYNNEI. The CDR3 length is 15 residues. V shed 7 bases and J 2 bases; nucleotides not matched to a gene: 9. CDR3 sequence: CASTTGTTLTDTQYF. CDR3 nucleotides: TGTGCCAGCACCACCGGGACTACACTCACAGATACGCAGTATTTT.

V gene TRBV10-2 combines with J gene TRBJ2-1; 8 bases align to TRBD1. Germline V gives CDR1 WSHSY, CDR2 SAAADI. The CDR3 covers 15 residues. Trimming at V came to 6 bases and at J to 5 bases, leaving 9 bases not matched to a gene. CDR3 in amino acids: CASSTDRGRNNEQFF. The CDR3 region has the DNA TGCGCCAGCAGCACCGACAGGGGTAGAAACAATGAGCAGTTCTTC.

The chain carries TRBV24-1 and TRBJ2-2, with D possibly matching TRBD2 (6 bases). V shed 6 bases and J shed 2 bases, with 24 bases lying between them. The CDR3 consists of 19 residues. The germline CDR1 and CDR2 sequences are KGHDR and SFDVKD. The CDR3 protein is CATSLGTGITVQNTGELFF. In DNA form, the CDR3 reads TGTGCCACCAGTTTAGGGACTGGTATAACAGTTCAAAACACCGGGGAGCTGTTTTTT.

V is TRBV24-1 and J is TRBJ1-1; possible D gene TRBD1, 5 bases. This CDR3 is built from 15 residues. Trimming removed 4 bases at V and 3 bases at J, with 14 bases between. Germline assignment: CDR1 KGHDR and CDR2 SFDVKD. DNA for the CDR3: TGTGCCACCAGTGAAACGGGGGGAGCGGACACTGAAGCTTTCTTT. Its protein product is CATSETGGADTEAFF.

The chain joins TRBV6-5 to TRBJ1-2; no clear D. The germline V gene encodes CDR1 MNHEY and CDR2 SVGAGI. The CDR3 runs 11 residues. CDR3 bases: TGTACGGCTGGAGATCTCTATGGCTACACCTTC. It is translated as CTAGDLYGYTF.

The chain recombines TRBV9 with TRBJ1-1, with D perhaps TRBD1 (5 bases). This CDR3 spans 13 amino acids. Germline V lookup: CDR1 SGDLS, CDR2 YYNGEE. The germline V and J ends were trimmed by 4 bases and 1 base, with 8 bases remaining between them. The CDR3, as DNA: TGTGCCAGCAGCACAGACAGGAACACTGAAGCTTTCTTT. Translating gives CASSTDRNTEAFF. Full variable domain (rest looked up from reference TRBV9 and TRBJ1-1): DSGVTQTPKHLITATGQRVTLRCSPRSGDLSVYWYQQSLDQGLQFLIQYYNGEERAKGNILERFSAQQFPDLHSELNLSSLELGDSALYFCASSTDRNTEAFFGQGTRLTVV.

The chain joins TRBV18 to TRBJ1-2; 7 bases match TRBD1. CDR3 length equals 14 residues. V trimming: 5 bases; J trimming: 5 bases; junction bases outside the gene matches: 8. Germline CDR1 and CDR2: KGHSH and LQKENI. The CDR3 here is CASSSTGIEYGYTF. DNA for the CDR3: TGTGCCAGCTCATCGACAGGGATTGAGTATGGCTACACCTTC.

The V gene is TRBV18, the J gene TRBJ1-3; TRBD1 agrees at 8 bases. V lost 3 bases, J lost 3 bases, and 7 bases stayed unmatched. Per the germline V gene, CDR1 is KGHSH and CDR2 is LQKENI. This CDR3 spans 16 amino acids. CDR3 in DNA: TGTGCCAGCTCACCCGGGACAGGAAGATTTGGAAACACCATATATTTT. This encodes CASSPGTGRFGNTIYF.

The V gene is TRBV6-5, the J gene TRBJ1-1, with TRBD1 identical over 7 bases. The CDR3 contains 14 residues. Germline assignment: CDR1 MNHEY and CDR2 SVGAGI. J gave up 5 bases and V 8 bases, and 11 bases lay outside the gene matches. The CDR3 sequence is CASRLHDRETEAFF. The CDR3 DNA reads as TGTGCCAGCCGCCTCCATGACAGGGAAACTGAAGCTTTCTTT.

J is TRBJ2-1 and V is TRBV29-1, with 8 bases that match TRBD2. The junction had 20 bases not matched to a gene; V was cut back by 6 bases and J by 7 bases. The CDR3 runs to 17 residues. Germline CDR1 SQVTM, CDR2 ANQGSEA. The CDR3 nucleotides are TGCAGCGTCATACAACCCCCGGCGGGGGGCGCGAAGAATGAGCAGTTCTTC. This sequence encodes CSVIQPPAGGAKNEQFF.

The rearrangement uses TRBV6-6 and TRBJ1-2; unclear D gene. This CDR3 is 15 amino acids long. The V end lost 6 bases, the J end lost 8 bases, and 22 bases lay between the germline ends. Germline loops: CDR1 MNHNY, CDR2 SVGAGI (reference sequence). The CDR3: CASRLSDSIKGGYTF. CDR3 DNA sequence: TGTGCCAGCAGATTATCGGACTCGATTAAAGGGGGCTACACCTTC.

The V call is TRBV14, the J call TRBJ2-7; a weak D match, TRBD1 (5 bases). This CDR3 comprises 14 residues. Germline V gene lookup returns CDR1 SGHDN and CDR2 FVKESK. Trimming shortened V by 2 bases and J by 6 bases, and 14 bases separated the two germline ends. As DNA, the CDR3 is TGTGCCAGCAGCCAATGGTCTAGGGGCCGCGAGCAGTACTTC. Amino acids: CASSQWSRGREQYF.